The T cell receptor (beta chain) described here comes from a study of cytomegalovirus exposure and HLA in healthy donors. The wider study: Tens of millions of unique TCRs, all from HLA-typed donors, were included in an early release of the data. Study findings and constraints: Association of a missense DCLRE1C variant with TCR beta V- and J-gene trimming was reported in a later analysis. Based on reports, TCR beta sequences accurately predicted HLA-A and HLA-B alleles for most subjects.

To note about this clone: The antigen is unknown.

The PCR used 60 Vbeta and 13 Jbeta primers. Produced via immunoSEQ multiplex PCR; TCRdb's table is partial and in-frame only. The sample has some 130,000 clones, about 74% seen once. V was clipped by 2 bases and J by 5 bases, with 8 bases between them. Per germline, CDR1 MNHNY and CDR2 SVGAGI (reference sequence). This CDR3 spans 13 amino acids. The chain uses TRBV6-6 and TRBJ2-3; possibly TRBD2 for D (5 bases). The sample was PBMCs. The sequence was obtained from a man between 25 and 39 years old in good health and CMV-seronegative. CDR3 nucleotides: TGTGCCAGCAGTTACGGGGAGTTAGATACGCAGTATTTT. Protein sequence: CASSYGELDTQYF.